Sequencing of this T cell receptor (beta chain) was carried out in a study of blood T cell repertoires in COVID-19. The overall study: There were acute and convalescent COVID-19 samples, and they came from the United States, Italy and Spain. PBMCs, B-cell-depleted T cells, or T cells provided the cDNA or gDNA that made up the material.

Produced via immunoSEQ multiplex PCR; TCRdb's table is partial and in-frame only. In the table there are some 340,000 clones, over 90% of which are singletons. Participants came from roughly 23 US areas, aged about 18 to 100 years. Germline values: CDR1 DFQATT, CDR2 SNEGSKA (reference sequence). The length of the CDR3 is 12 residues. V lost 3 bases and J lost 8, with 13 bases in between. This TCR derives from a woman in her 30s who had been exposed to COVID-19. The rearrangement links TRBV20-1 to TRBJ1-2; D not certain. The source material was PBMCs or T cells enriched from blood (not recorded which). CDR3 DNA: TGCAGTGCTAGTCGAGGGTTGGGCGGCTACACCTTC. Its protein product is CSASRGLGGYTF.